Below, 27 T cell receptor beta chains from the same sample are listed, as sequenced in a study of blood T cell repertoires in COVID-19. Data came from immunoSEQ multiplex PCR; TCRdb stores just in-frame clones and leaves some out. The sample has about 230,000 clones; about nine tenths are singletons. Sequenced input: peripheral blood. Source of these receptors: a man aged 50-59 years with COVID-19, enrolled during active disease.

This clone was recorded once. The V call is TRBV5-1, the J call TRBJ1-2; 7 nucleotides align to TRBD1. The CDR3 runs to 14 residues. From germline, CDR1 is SGHRS and CDR2 YFSETQ. The trim removed 1 base at V and 4 bases at J, leaving 4 bases unmatched. The CDR3 sequence is CASSLTGEAYGYTF. CDR3 nucleotides: TGCGCCAGCAGCTTGACAGGGGAGGCCTATGGCTACACCTTC. The full variable domain, with the rest looked up from reference TRBV5-1 and TRBJ1-2, is KAGVTQTPRYLIKTRGQQVTLSCSPISGHRSVSWYQQTPGQGLQFLFEYFSETQRNKGNFPGRFSGRQFSNSRSEMNVSTLELGDSALYLCASSLTGEAYGYTFGSGTRLTVV.

This clone was seen just once. The chain couples TRBV7-6 to TRBJ2-3; 8 bases fit TRBD1. The CDR3 runs 17 residues. Germline values: CDR1 SGHVS, CDR2 FNYEAQ. The V gene end was trimmed by 6 bases and the J gene end by 2 bases; junction bases not matched to a gene: 13. DNA of the CDR3: TGTGCCAGCAGTCCCCAGGGGGCTTTTACTCTCACAGATACGCAGTATTTT. Protein product: CASSPQGAFTLTDTQYF.

The chain joins TRBV12-3 or TRBV12-4 to TRBJ1-3; the match to TRBD1 covers 9 bases. J lost 10 bases, V lost 5 bases, and 3 bases had no gene match. The CDR3 has 12 residues. The CDR3 sequence: CASSLGTGTIYF. The CDR3 coding sequence is TGTGCCAGCAGTCTCGGGACAGGGACCATATATTTT.

This chain connects TRBV3-1 (or the pseudogene TRBV3-2) to TRBJ1-3, with 7 positions matching TRBD1. The trim removed 9 bases at V and 6 bases at J, leaving 11 bases unmatched. The germline V gene encodes CDR1 LGHDT and CDR2 YNNKEL (reference sequence). The CDR3 is 14 amino acids. The CDR3 nucleotides read TGTGCCAGTCGATCAGGGGGTAGTGAAAACACCATATATTTT. It codes for CASRSGGSENTIYF.

The J gene is TRBJ2-1, the V gene TRBV18, with D tentatively TRBD2 (7 bases). This CDR3 spans 16 amino acids. CDR1 and CDR2 (germline): KGHSH, LQKENI. V was cut by 6 bases and J by 0 bases, with 15 bases left in between. The CDR3 sequence is CASSQQRGGSYNEQFF. CDR3 sequence (DNA): TGTGCCAGCTCTCAACAGAGGGGGGGCTCCTACAATGAGCAGTTCTTC.

The rearrangement links TRBV24-1 to TRBJ1-1; D is possibly TRBD1 (5 bases). The V end was cut by 3 bases, the J end by 1 base, with 5 bases between. Germline V gene sequence: CDR1 KGHDR, CDR2 SFDVKD. The CDR3 sequence is 13 residues long. The CDR3 DNA reads TGTGCCACCAGTGATCAGGGGAACACTGAAGCTTTCTTT. Protein sequence: CATSDQGNTEAFF.

In DNA form, the CDR3 reads TGTGCCAGCTCACCTCCGGGACTAGGGGAACTACAGACCCAGTACTTC. Translated: CASSPPGLGELQTQYF. The rearrangement uses TRBV18 and TRBJ2-5, with 8 nucleotides matching TRBD2. V shed 3 bases, J shed 6 bases, and the junction held 12 bases outside the gene matches. CDR1 KGHSH and CDR2 LQKENI come from the germline V gene. There are 16 residues in the CDR3.

The V call is TRBV11-2, the J call TRBJ2-5; TRBD1 matches 7 bases. Germline loops: CDR1 SGHAT, CDR2 FQNNGV. The junction had 3 bases not matched to a gene; V was cut back by 5 bases and J by 3 bases. This CDR3 has 13 residues. CDR3 coding DNA: TGTGCCAGCAGCCGTGACAGGGAAGAGACCCAGTACTTC. This encodes CASSRDREETQYF.

V and J are TRBV6-2 or TRBV6-3 and TRBJ2-1; D is perhaps TRBD2 (5 bases). The germline V and J ends were trimmed by 1 base and 2 bases, with 12 bases remaining between them. Germline CDR1 is MNHEY and CDR2 is SVGEGT. This CDR3 contains 16 residues. The CDR3 region has the DNA TGTGCCAGCAGTTACTATACGGAGGCCCCCTACAATGAGCAGTTCTTC. Amino acid sequence: CASSYYTEAPYNEQFF.

This chain uses TRBV7-8 with TRBJ2-7; perhaps TRBD1 as D (6 bases). The CDR3 consists of 13 residues. CDR1 and CDR2 (germline): SGHVS, FQNEAQ. Trimming shortened V by 2 bases and J by 6 bases, and 11 bases separated the two germline ends. The CDR3 is CASSLLQGREQYF. CDR3 DNA sequence: TGTGCCAGCAGCTTACTCCAGGGGCGCGAGCAGTACTTC.

This sequence joins TRBV12-3 or TRBV12-4 and TRBJ1-4; D call uncertain. V dropped 4 bases and J dropped 6 bases, with 9 bases sitting between them. The CDR3 has 13 residues. The CDR3 coding sequence is TGTGCCAGCAGTTGGCGGCCTGATGAAAAACTGTTTTTT. Amino acids: CASSWRPDEKLFF.

J is TRBJ1-4 and V is TRBV6-4; no reliable D call. CDR1 is MRHNA, CDR2 SNTAGT, per germline. This CDR3 is built from 14 residues. Trimming took 3 bases from V and 7 from J, leaving 12 bases between them. The CDR3, as DNA: TGTGCCAGCAGTGAGTCGTCAGGTGCTGAAAAACTGTTTTTT. Its translation: CASSESSGAEKLFF.

The chain combines TRBV30 with TRBJ2-1, with 14 bases that match TRBD2. The CDR3 runs to 18 residues. Germline V gene sequence: CDR1 GTSNPN, CDR2 SVGIG (reference sequence). V lost 4 bases and J lost 0; bases outside the gene matches: 8. The CDR3 DNA is TGTGCCTGGACCGGACTAGCGGGGGGCCCTAGCTCCTACAATGAGCAGTTCTTC. This translates into CAWTGLAGGPSSYNEQFF. The complete variable domain, with remaining parts taken from reference TRBV30 and TRBJ2-1, reads SQTIHQWPATLVQPVGSPLSLECTVEGTSNPNLYWYRQAAGRGLQLLFYSVGIGQISSEVPQNLSASRPQDRQFILSSKKLLLSDSGFYLCAWTGLAGGPSSYNEQFFGPGTRLTVL.

This chain joins TRBV7-8 and TRBJ2-1; a weak D match, TRBD1 (6 bases). Looked up from germline, CDR1 is SGHVS and CDR2 is FQNEAQ. The V end lost 5 bases, the J end lost 7 bases, and 27 bases lay between the germline ends. CDR3 length: 18 residues. The CDR3 region is CASSLGAGAATYGNEQFF. In DNA form, the CDR3 reads TGTGCCAGCAGCCTAGGGGCAGGGGCGGCAACGTATGGGAATGAGCAGTTCTTC.

The V and J genes are TRBV6-2 or TRBV6-3 and TRBJ1-5, with 9 bases aligning to TRBD1. CDR1 and CDR2 from the germline V gene are MNHEY and SVGEGT. CDR3 length: 18 amino acids. Trimming cost V 1 base and J 3 bases; bases outside gene matches: 10. CDR3 sequence (DNA): TGTGCCAGCAGTTACTTAACCGGGACAGGGAGGTTCAATCAGCCCCAGCATTTT. Protein sequence: CASSYLTGTGRFNQPQHF.

This sequence joins TRBV6-1 and TRBJ1-5, with 9 positions matching TRBD1. Germline CDR1 MNHNS, CDR2 SASEGT. The CDR3 spans 17 residues. The trim removed 4 bases at V and 0 bases at J, leaving 7 bases unmatched. The chain's CDR3 is CASSGTQGAVSNQPQHF. CDR3 bases: TGTGCCAGCAGTGGGACACAGGGGGCGGTTAGCAATCAGCCCCAGCATTTT.

CDR3 in DNA: TGTGCCAGCAGTCCCTCCGGGGGAGGGGGCGAGCAGTACTTC. As protein: CASSPSGGGGEQYF. The chain joins TRBV6-2 or TRBV6-3 to TRBJ2-7; D possibly corresponds to TRBD2 (7 bases). From germline, CDR1 is MNHEY and CDR2 SVGEGT. Trimming took 5 bases from V and 6 from J, leaving 17 bases between them. CDR3 length: 14 residues.

This chain uses TRBV4-1 with TRBJ2-7; 7 nucleotides agree with TRBD1. Germline CDR1 reads MGHRA; CDR2 reads YSYEKL. The junction had 7 bases not matched to a gene; V was cut back by 5 bases and J by 0 bases. The CDR3 is 15 amino acids. CDR3 region: CASSEGQLSSYEQYF. In nucleotides, the CDR3 is TGCGCCAGCAGCGAGGGACAGCTGAGCTCCTACGAGCAGTACTTC.

The chain is built from TRBV15 and TRBJ1-5; TRBD1 aligns across 9 bases. The V gene's germline CDR1 is LNHNV and CDR2 YYDKDF (reference sequence). V shed 4 bases, J shed 3 bases, and the junction held 7 bases outside the gene matches. The CDR3 is made up of 16 amino acids. CDR3 sequence reads: CATSNGTGIFNQPQHF. CDR3 nucleotides: TGTGCCACCAGCAACGGGACAGGGATATTCAATCAGCCCCAGCATTTT.

The chain couples TRBV6-2 or TRBV6-3 to TRBJ2-7, with TRBD1 identical over 11 bases. Per the germline V gene, CDR1 is MNHEY and CDR2 is SVGEGT. V lost 2 bases, J lost 2 bases, and 2 bases stayed unmatched. The CDR3 sequence is 15 residues long. The CDR3 region is CASSYRDRGTYEQYF. DNA of the CDR3: TGTGCCAGCAGTTACCGGGACAGGGGGACCTACGAGCAGTACTTC.

The rearrangement links TRBV27 to TRBJ2-7, with 9 bases fitting TRBD2. Looked up from germline, CDR1 is MNHEY and CDR2 is SMNVEV (reference sequence). Unmatched junction bases numbered 7, after V lost 1 base and J lost 3 bases. The CDR3 consists of 16 residues. The CDR3 bases are TGTGCCAGCAGTTTATTGACTAGCGGAGCCAACTACGAGCAGTACTTC. Translating gives CASSLLTSGANYEQYF.

V and J are TRBV7-6 and TRBJ2-3, with TRBD2 matching over 11 bases. Per germline, CDR1 SGHVS and CDR2 FNYEAQ. V trimming: 4 bases; J trimming: 3 bases; junction bases outside the gene matches: 6. This CDR3 comprises 16 residues. CDR3 in amino acids: CASSSLAGGATDTQYF. Here the CDR3 DNA reads TGTGCCAGCAGCTCCTTAGCGGGAGGGGCGACAGATACGCAGTATTTT.

The chain links TRBV11-2 to TRBJ2-1, with a possible D match to TRBD2 (6 bases). The CDR3 has 13 residues. Germline V gives CDR1 SGHAT, CDR2 FQNNGV. The V end lost 3 bases, the J end lost 5 bases, and 8 bases lay between the germline ends. The CDR3 nucleotides are TGTGCCAGCAGCTTGGCGGGGAACAATGAGCAGTTCTTC. Its translation is CASSLAGNNEQFF.

This chain joins TRBV7-2 and TRBJ1-2, with 11 bases matching TRBD1. Unmatched junction bases numbered 8, after V lost 4 bases and J lost 7 bases. From germline, CDR1 is SGHTA and CDR2 FQGNSA. The CDR3 is 15 residues long. For the CDR3, the DNA is TGTGCCAGCAGCTCTCCGGACAGGGGGCGAGGTGGCTACACCTTC. It yields the protein CASSSPDRGRGGYTF.

V and J are TRBV11-1 and TRBJ2-7; 8 bases agree with TRBD1. CDR1 is SGHAT, CDR2 FQDESV, per germline (reference sequence). V dropped 3 bases and J dropped 3; count of bases not matched to a gene: 7. This CDR3 is 15 amino acids long. CDR3 sequence reads: CASSLNQGARYEQYF. CDR3 nucleotides: TGTGCCAGCAGCTTGAATCAGGGGGCTCGCTACGAGCAGTACTTC.

This clone was counted only a few times. CDR3 loop: CASSVSGATNEQFF. Here the CDR3 DNA reads TGTGCCAGCAGCGTAAGCGGGGCAACCAATGAGCAGTTCTTC. The chain has TRBV7-3 and TRBJ2-1; 7 bases are shared with TRBD2. Germline V gene data show CDR1 as SGHTA and CDR2 as FQGTGA. The CDR3 has 14 residues. V dropped 5 bases and J dropped 6; count of bases not matched to a gene: 7.

This chain uses TRBV5-4 with TRBJ2-7; the D gene is possibly TRBD2 (6 bases). V gave up 4 bases and J gave up 3 bases, with 20 bases separating them. Germline CDR1 and CDR2: SGHNT and YYREEE (reference sequence). This CDR3 has 16 amino acids. The CDR3 here is CASSPGGGDGYYEQYF. CDR3 DNA: TGTGCCAGCAGCCCCGGGGGTGGGGACGGATACTACGAGCAGTACTTC.